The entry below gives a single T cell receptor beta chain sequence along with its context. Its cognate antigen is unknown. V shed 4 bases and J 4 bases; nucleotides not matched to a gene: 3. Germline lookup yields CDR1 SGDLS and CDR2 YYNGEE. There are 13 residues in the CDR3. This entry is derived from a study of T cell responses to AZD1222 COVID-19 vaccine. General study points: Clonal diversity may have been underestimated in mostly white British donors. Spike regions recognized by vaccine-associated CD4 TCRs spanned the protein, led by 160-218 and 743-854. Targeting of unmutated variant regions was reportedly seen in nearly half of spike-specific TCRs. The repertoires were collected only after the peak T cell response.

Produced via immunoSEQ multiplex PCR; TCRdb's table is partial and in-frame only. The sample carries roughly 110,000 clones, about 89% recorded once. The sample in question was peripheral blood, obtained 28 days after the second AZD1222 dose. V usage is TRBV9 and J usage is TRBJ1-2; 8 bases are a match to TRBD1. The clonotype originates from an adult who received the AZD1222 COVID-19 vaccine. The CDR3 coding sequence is TGTGCCAGCAGCCGACAGGGGCCCTATGGCTACACCTTC. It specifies CASSRQGPYGYTF.